This is a list of T cell receptor beta chains from one sample in a study of control samples from healthy donors and cancer patients. This table comes from immunoSEQ multiplex PCR, and its TCRdb copy is limited to in-frame clones, with some not included. The data show around 94,000 clones, roughly nine tenths seen once. Sequenced: blood. These receptor sequences come from a woman between 45 and 65 years old in good health. Each CDR3 is given with its conserved first and last residue. Fields, in order: V gene, J gene, D gene, CDR3 length, clone size, CDR3 protein, CDR3 DNA. The D gene is left open where the match is weak. Expanded clones are given a class, and other clones once, few, many or no size at all.

TRBV5-1	TRBJ2-1	-	13	-	CASSWGVDNEQFF	TGCGCCAGCAGCTGGGGGGTCGACAATGAGCAGTTCTTC
TRBV7-9	TRBJ2-5	TRBD2	14	-	CASSHSGRQETQYF	TGTGCCAGCAGCCATAGCGGGAGGCAAGAGACCCAGTACTTC
TRBV19	TRBJ1-2	-	12	-	CASRQGAYGYTF	TGTGCCAGTAGACAGGGAGCCTATGGCTACACCTTC
TRBV7-9	TRBJ1-2	TRBD1	17	-	CASSSQGGYTDNYGYTF	TGTGCCAGCAGCTCACAGGGGGGATATACCGATAACTATGGCTACACCTTC
TRBV11-3	TRBJ1-1	-	11	once	CASEGNTEAFF	TGTGCCAGCGAGGGGAACACTGAAGCTTTCTTT
TRBV6-2/TRBV6-3	TRBJ1-1	-	16	-	CASSYSWTEPNTEAFF	TGTGCCAGCAGTTACTCCTGGACGGAACCGAACACTGAAGCTTTCTTT
TRBV9	TRBJ2-3	-	17	-	CASSVGLPSQRADTQYF	TGTGCCAGCAGCGTGGGTCTCCCCTCTCAGCGTGCAGATACGCAGTATTTT
TRBV11-2	TRBJ1-4	TRBD1	16	-	CASSFGTGATNEKLFF	TGTGCCAGCAGCTTTGGGACAGGGGCAACTAATGAAAAACTGTTTTTT
TRBV6-5	TRBJ1-3	-	15	few	CATLQPSSLGNTIYF	TGTGCCACCCTGCAGCCCTCGAGTCTTGGAAACACCATATATTTT
TRBV5-1	TRBJ1-2	-	15	-	CASSWTGDGLEGYTF	TGCGCCAGCAGCTGGACGGGGGACGGACTCGAGGGCTACACCTTC
TRBV5-8	TRBJ1-5	TRBD1	16	-	CASSLGQGAYNQPQHF	TGTGCCAGCAGCTTGGGACAGGGGGCCTACAATCAGCCCCAGCATTTT
TRBV27	TRBJ2-2	TRBD1	15	-	CASSYNRGRTGELFF	TGTGCCAGCAGTTACAACAGGGGGCGAACCGGGGAGCTGTTTTTT
TRBV6-5	TRBJ1-2	TRBD1	14	-	CASSREQGANGYTF	TGTGCCAGCAGTCGAGAACAGGGGGCGAATGGCTACACCTTC
TRBV5-1	TRBJ1-1	TRBD1	14	-	CASSGDRGNTEAFF	TGCGCCAGCAGCGGGGACAGGGGAAACACTGAAGCTTTCTTT
TRBV4-1	TRBJ2-1	TRBD2	19	-	CASSQVYYAAGANNNEQFF	TGCGCCAGCAGCCAAGTGTACTATGCGGCGGGAGCTAACAACAATGAGCAGTTCTTC
TRBV7-8	TRBJ2-7	TRBD2	16	-	CASSLVVPSGSHEQYF	TGTGCCAGCAGCTTAGTAGTTCCTAGCGGGAGCCACGAGCAGTACTTC
TRBV9	TRBJ2-1	TRBD1	14	-	CASSLGQRSSEQFF	TGTGCCAGCAGCTTGGGACAGCGGAGTAGTGAGCAGTTCTTC
TRBV2	TRBJ2-3	TRBD2	17	medium-sized	CASSGYDSLAGSDTQYF	TGTGCCAGCAGTGGGTATGATAGCCTAGCGGGATCAGATACGCAGTATTTT
TRBV7-3	TRBJ1-4	-	15	-	CASSLLHTTNEKLFF	TGTGCCAGCAGCTTATTGCATACAACTAATGAAAAACTGTTTTTT
TRBV14	TRBJ2-7	-	14	once	CASSQDLVSYEQYF	TGTGCCAGCAGCCAAGATCTGGTATCCTACGAGCAGTACTTC
TRBV7-9	TRBJ1-1	-	15	-	CASSFRLGGNTEAFF	TGTGCCAGCAGCTTTAGATTAGGCGGGAACACTGAAGCTTTCTTT
TRBV2	TRBJ2-4	-	14	-	CASSEVLAKNIQYF	TGTGCCAGCAGTGAGGTGTTAGCCAAAAACATTCAGTACTTC
TRBV4-1	TRBJ2-5	TRBD2	15	-	CASSRTGLFQETQYF	TGCGCCAGCAGCCGAACGGGACTATTCCAAGAGACCCAGTACTTC
TRBV19	TRBJ2-5	TRBD2	17	-	CASSVQGLAGEGETQYF	TGTGCCAGTAGTGTCCAGGGACTAGCGGGAGAAGGGGAGACCCAGTACTTC
TRBV6-2/TRBV6-3	TRBJ2-5	TRBD2	17	few	CASSLGRLAGNQETQYF	TGTGCCAGCAGTTTAGGGCGGCTAGCGGGAAACCAAGAGACCCAGTACTTC
TRBV19	TRBJ1-4	-	13	once	CASSIIDNEKLFF	TGTGCCAGTAGTATTATAGATAATGAAAAACTGTTTTTT
TRBV3-1/TRBV3-2	TRBJ1-6	TRBD1	14	few	CASSRGTGNSPLHF	TGTGCCAGCAGCAGGGGGACAGGTAATTCACCCCTCCACTTT
TRBV19	TRBJ2-1	-	16	-	CASSIWASAANNEQFF	TGTGCCAGTAGTATTTGGGCTAGCGCAGCTAACAATGAGCAGTTCTTC
TRBV6-2/TRBV6-3	TRBJ1-5	-	16	-	CASSTIRTVGNQPQHF	TGTGCCAGCAGTACAATAAGGACAGTGGGGAATCAGCCCCAGCATTTT
TRBV18	TRBJ2-5	-	13	-	CASSRSNQETQYF	TGTGCCAGCTCACGCTCAAACCAAGAGACCCAGTACTTC
TRBV7-2	TRBJ2-1	TRBD2	12	-	CASLGLAGPQFF	TGTGCCAGCTTGGGACTAGCGGGGCCACAGTTCTTC
TRBV11-3	TRBJ2-1	-	14	-	CASSLRGGDYQQFF	TGTGCCAGCAGCTTGCGAGGGGGGGACTATCAGCAGTTCTTC
TRBV28	TRBJ1-5	-	13	-	CASSLDSNQPQHF	TGTGCCAGCAGTCTCGATAGCAATCAGCCCCAGCATTTT
TRBV27	TRBJ1-4	-	13	once	CASSSRRGEKLFF	TGTGCCAGCAGTTCACGGCGGGGTGAAAAACTGTTTTTT
TRBV24-1	TRBJ2-5	-	13	-	CATSEGGQETQYF	TGTGCCACCAGTGAAGGGGGACAAGAGACCCAGTACTTC
TRBV28	TRBJ1-4	-	15	-	CASSFEGVLNEKLFF	TGTGCCAGCAGTTTTGAGGGGGTACTGAATGAAAAACTGTTTTTT
TRBV4-3	TRBJ2-5	-	14	-	CASSQDRGRETQYF	TGCGCCAGCAGCCAAGACCGGGGCCGGGAGACCCAGTACTTC
TRBV3-1/TRBV3-2	TRBJ1-2	-	13	-	CASSQQGPDGYTF	TGTGCCAGCAGCCAGCAGGGGCCTGATGGCTACACCTTC
TRBV7-2	TRBJ1-2	-	15	-	CASSLDAAVNYGYTF	TGTGCCAGCAGCCTCGACGCGGCGGTAAACTATGGCTACACCTTC
TRBV6-5	TRBJ2-3	-	14	-	CASSYSGGTDTQYF	TGTGCCAGCAGTTACTCGGGGGGCACAGATACGCAGTATTTT
TRBV2	TRBJ2-5	-	13	-	CASSRDSQETQYF	TGTGCCAGCAGTAGGGACTCCCAAGAGACCCAGTACTTC
TRBV9	TRBJ2-1	-	11	-	CASSPRNEQFF	TGTGCCAGCAGCCCGCGGAATGAGCAGTTCTTC
TRBV11-3	TRBJ2-3	TRBD2	16	-	CASSSRGTSGTDTQYF	TGTGCCAGCAGTTCAAGAGGGACTAGCGGGACAGATACGCAGTATTTT
TRBV7-2	TRBJ2-3	TRBD2	15	-	CASSSTSGGTDTQYF	TGTGCCAGCAGCTCGACTAGCGGGGGCACAGATACGCAGTATTTT
TRBV10-3	TRBJ1-1	-	16	-	CAISESITNGDTEAFF	TGTGCCATCAGTGAGTCGATAACCAACGGGGACACTGAAGCTTTCTTT
TRBV19	TRBJ2-3	-	14	-	CASTTGGSADTQYF	TGTGCCAGTACCACCGGGGGATCAGCGGATACGCAGTATTTT
TRBV5-4	TRBJ2-3	-	16	-	CASSLKKLASTDTQYF	TGTGCCAGCAGCTTAAAGAAGCTCGCTAGCACAGATACGCAGTATTTT
TRBV18	TRBJ2-6	TRBD2	21	once	CASSSLPRTSGISSGANVLTF	TGTGCCAGCTCCTCTCTCCCGCGGACTAGCGGGATTTCATCTGGGGCCAACGTCCTGACTTTC
TRBV19	TRBJ2-3	-	17	once	CASSILPGQTNNQPQYF	TGTGCCAGTAGTATCCTGCCGGGACAAACAAACAATCAGCCCCAGTATTTT
TRBV6-1	TRBJ1-2	-	15	-	CASSEVAGVAYGYTF	TGTGCCAGCAGTGAAGTGGCAGGGGTCGCCTATGGCTACACCTTC
TRBV5-5	TRBJ1-4	-	14	-	CASSLSGREEKLFF	TGTGCCAGCAGCTTGTCTGGGCGCGAAGAAAAACTGTTTTTT
TRBV27	TRBJ1-6	-	17	-	CASSLQGQTGYNSPLHF	TGTGCCAGCAGCCTTCAAGGGCAGACCGGCTATAATTCACCCCTCCACTTT
TRBV6-2/TRBV6-3	TRBJ2-2	TRBD1	15	-	CASSDQGAPTGELFF	TGTGCCAGCAGCGACCAGGGGGCGCCCACCGGGGAGCTGTTTTTT